This is a list of T cell receptor beta chains from one sample in a study of T-cell reconstitution after alpha-beta-depleted transplantation in children. TCRdb called the PCR reads again in MiXCR, with one record for every CDR3 protein. The data show about 440,000 distinct CDR3 sequences, roughly 44% seen once. The material was PBMCs, obtained before TCRalphabeta/CD19-depleted stem cell transplant. The receptors come from a girl aged 2 to 9 with aplastic anemia, due to receive a stem cell transplant. Each CDR3 is given with its conserved first and last residue. A D gene is named only where the DNA matches it firmly. Rows give clone size only sometimes, using once, few, many, or a class for an expanded clone.

CDR3 protein: CSVEFSGETQYF
CDR3 DNA: TGCAGCGTTGAGTTTAGCGGGGAGACCCAGTACTTC
D gene: TRBD2
V gene: TRBV29-1
J gene: TRBJ2-5
clone size: many

CDR3 protein: CSASRRGAYTGELFF
CDR3 DNA: TGCAGTGCTAGTCGTAGAGGGGCTTACACCGGGGAGCTGTTTTTT
D gene: .
V gene: TRBV20-1
J gene: TRBJ2-2
clone size: .

CDR3 protein: CSARPSFEQFF
CDR3 DNA: TGCAGTGCCAGACCGAGCTTCGAGCAGTTCTTC
D gene: .
V gene: TRBV20-1
J gene: TRBJ2-1
clone size: .

CDR3 protein: CATSRDSSPPNQPQHF
CDR3 DNA: TGTGCCACCAGCAGAGATTCCTCCCCACCCAATCAGCCCCAGCATTTT
D gene: .
V gene: TRBV15
J gene: TRBJ1-5
clone size: .

CDR3 protein: CASSLGGSREQYF
CDR3 DNA: TGTGCCAGCAGCTTAGGGGGTTCGCGCGAGCAGTACTTC
D gene: .
V gene: TRBV7-9
J gene: TRBJ2-7
clone size: many

CDR3 protein: CSARDLLAGYNEQFF
CDR3 DNA: TGCAGTGCTAGAGATTTACTAGCGGGGTACAATGAGCAGTTCTTC
D gene: TRBD2
V gene: TRBV20-1
J gene: TRBJ2-1
clone size: .

CDR3 protein: CASSNPRTSAYNEQFF
CDR3 DNA: TGTGCCAGCAGCAACCCACGGACTAGCGCTTACAATGAGCAGTTCTTC
D gene: TRBD2
V gene: TRBV7-9
J gene: TRBJ2-1
clone size: few

CDR3 protein: CASSFQGGRSNSPLHF
CDR3 DNA: TGTGCCAGCAGTTTTCAGGGAGGGCGGAGTAATTCACCCCTCCACTTT
D gene: .
V gene: TRBV27
J gene: TRBJ1-6
clone size: .

CDR3 protein: CASSPGYSSYEQYF
CDR3 DNA: TGTGCCAGCTCACCCGGCTATAGCTCCTACGAGCAGTACTTC
D gene: .
V gene: TRBV18
J gene: TRBJ2-7
clone size: .

CDR3 protein: CASSYSGGGRYEQYF
CDR3 DNA: TGTGCCAGCAGTTACTCCGGTGGGGGGAGGTACGAGCAGTACTTC
D gene: .
V gene: TRBV6-5
J gene: TRBJ2-7
clone size: few

CDR3 protein: CASTLAGSPPSNTGELFF
CDR3 DNA: TGTGCCAGCACTCTAGCGGGTTCCCCTCCTTCGAACACCGGGGAGCTGTTTTTT
D gene: TRBD2
V gene: TRBV12-3/TRBV12-4
J gene: TRBJ2-2
clone size: .

CDR3 protein: CASSLPGLNEKLFF
CDR3 DNA: TGTGCCAGCAGCTTACCGGGATTGAATGAAAAACTGTTTTTT
D gene: .
V gene: TRBV7-2
J gene: TRBJ1-4
clone size: .

CDR3 protein: CASSLTSGRIDEQFF
CDR3 DNA: TGTGCCAGCAGCTTAACTAGCGGGAGAATCGATGAGCAGTTCTTC
D gene: TRBD2
V gene: TRBV7-9
J gene: TRBJ2-1
clone size: few

CDR3 protein: CASRTGTSGSLGNEQFF
CDR3 DNA: TGTGCCAGCAGAACCGGGACTAGCGGGAGTTTAGGGAATGAGCAGTTCTTC
D gene: TRBD2
V gene: TRBV12-3/TRBV12-4
J gene: TRBJ2-1
clone size: many

CDR3 protein: CSASRRRGNQPQHF
CDR3 DNA: TGCAGTGCTTCCCGGAGAAGGGGCAATCAGCCCCAGCATTTT
D gene: .
V gene: TRBV20-1
J gene: TRBJ1-5
clone size: few

CDR3 protein: CSVRAPTDTQYF
CDR3 DNA: TGCAGTGTTCGGGCCCCCACAGATACGCAGTATTTT
D gene: .
V gene: TRBV20-1
J gene: TRBJ2-3
clone size: .

CDR3 protein: CASSQGNEQFF
CDR3 DNA: TGTGCCAGCAGCCAAGGAAATGAGCAGTTCTTC
D gene: .
V gene: TRBV6-2/TRBV6-3
J gene: TRBJ2-1
clone size: many

CDR3 protein: CASSLGPAGGVDTQYF
CDR3 DNA: TGCGCCAGCAGCCTGGGGCCAGCGGGAGGCGTAGATACGCAGTATTTT
D gene: TRBD2
V gene: TRBV4-1
J gene: TRBJ2-3
clone size: once

CDR3 protein: CATRSGGATDTQYF
CDR3 DNA: TGTGCCACGAGAAGCGGGGGAGCGACAGATACGCAGTATTTT
D gene: TRBD2
V gene: TRBV10-3
J gene: TRBJ2-3
clone size: few

CDR3 protein: CSASTSGGYNEQFF
CDR3 DNA: TGCAGTGCATCAACTAGCGGGGGGTACAATGAGCAGTTCTTC
D gene: TRBD2
V gene: TRBV20-1
J gene: TRBJ2-1
clone size: .

CDR3 protein: CASSLAGERAYNEQFF
CDR3 DNA: TGTGCCAGCAGCTTAGCGGGCGAGAGAGCCTACAATGAGCAGTTCTTC
D gene: .
V gene: TRBV7-2
J gene: TRBJ2-1
clone size: .

CDR3 protein: CSARGGDSGNTIYF
CDR3 DNA: TGCAGTGCTAGAGGCGGGGACTCTGGAAACACCATATATTTT
D gene: .
V gene: TRBV20-1
J gene: TRBJ1-3
clone size: .

CDR3 protein: CSVEKSGHGYEQYF
CDR3 DNA: TGCAGCGTTGAAAAGTCAGGGCATGGGTACGAGCAGTACTTC
D gene: .
V gene: TRBV29-1
J gene: TRBJ2-7
clone size: few

CDR3 protein: CASSYGTAGNTIYF
CDR3 DNA: TGTGCCAGCAGTTACGGGACAGCTGGAAACACCATATATTTT
D gene: TRBD1
V gene: TRBV6-5
J gene: TRBJ1-3
clone size: .

CDR3 protein: CSAGEGTTQPQHF
CDR3 DNA: TGCAGTGCTGGGGAGGGGACAACTCAGCCCCAGCATTTT
D gene: .
V gene: TRBV20-1
J gene: TRBJ1-5
clone size: .

CDR3 protein: CSASLRRADLTYEQYF
CDR3 DNA: TGCAGTGCTAGCCTACGGAGAGCCGATCTTACCTACGAGCAGTACTTC
D gene: .
V gene: TRBV20-1
J gene: TRBJ2-7
clone size: .

CDR3 protein: CSAPFSGGAYAYEQYF
CDR3 DNA: TGCAGTGCTCCGTTTTCCGGGGGGGCTTACGCCTACGAGCAGTACTTC
D gene: TRBD2
V gene: TRBV20-1
J gene: TRBJ2-7
clone size: .

CDR3 protein: CASSQVELAGDTDTQYF
CDR3 DNA: TGCGCCAGCAGCCAAGTAGAACTAGCGGGGGACACAGATACGCAGTATTTT
D gene: TRBD2
V gene: TRBV4-1
J gene: TRBJ2-3
clone size: .

CDR3 protein: CASSLGTAGSLPLEQYF
CDR3 DNA: TGTGCCAGCAGCTTAGGGACGGCCGGTTCTTTGCCTCTAGAGCAGTACTTC
D gene: .
V gene: TRBV7-8
J gene: TRBJ2-7
clone size: once